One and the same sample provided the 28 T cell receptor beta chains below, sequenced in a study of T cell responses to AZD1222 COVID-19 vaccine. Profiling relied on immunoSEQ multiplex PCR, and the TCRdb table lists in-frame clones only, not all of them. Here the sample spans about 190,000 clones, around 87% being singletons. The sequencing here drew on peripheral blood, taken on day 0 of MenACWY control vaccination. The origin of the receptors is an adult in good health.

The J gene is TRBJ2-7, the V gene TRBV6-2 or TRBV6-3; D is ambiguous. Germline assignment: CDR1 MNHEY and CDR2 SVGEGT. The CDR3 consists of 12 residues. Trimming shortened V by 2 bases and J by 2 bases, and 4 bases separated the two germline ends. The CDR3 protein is CASSYGPYEQYF. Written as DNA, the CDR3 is TGTGCCAGCAGTTACGGGCCCTACGAGCAGTACTTC.

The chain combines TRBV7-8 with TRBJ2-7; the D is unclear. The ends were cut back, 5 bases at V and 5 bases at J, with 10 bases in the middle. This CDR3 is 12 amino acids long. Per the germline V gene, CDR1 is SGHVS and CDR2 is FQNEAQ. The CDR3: CASSHPGNEQYF. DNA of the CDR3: TGTGCCAGCAGCCACCCGGGCAACGAGCAGTACTTC.

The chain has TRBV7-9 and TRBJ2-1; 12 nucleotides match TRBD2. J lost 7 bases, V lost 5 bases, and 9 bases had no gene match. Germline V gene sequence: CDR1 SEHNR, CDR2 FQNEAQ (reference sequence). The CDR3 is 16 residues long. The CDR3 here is CASSSTTSGSPNEQFF. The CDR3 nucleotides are TGTGCCAGCAGCAGTACGACTAGCGGGAGTCCGAATGAGCAGTTCTTC.

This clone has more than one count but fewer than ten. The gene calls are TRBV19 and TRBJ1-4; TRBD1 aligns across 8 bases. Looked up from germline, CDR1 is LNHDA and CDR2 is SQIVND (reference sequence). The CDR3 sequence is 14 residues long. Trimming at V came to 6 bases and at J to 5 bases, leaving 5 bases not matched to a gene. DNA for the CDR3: TGTGCCAGTAGCTGGACAGGGAGAAATGAAAAACTGTTTTTT. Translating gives CASSWTGRNEKLFF.

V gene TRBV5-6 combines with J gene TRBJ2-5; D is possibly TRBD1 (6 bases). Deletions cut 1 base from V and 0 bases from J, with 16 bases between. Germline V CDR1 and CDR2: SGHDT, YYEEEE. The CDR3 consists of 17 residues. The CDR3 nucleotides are TGTGCCAGCAGCTTGCTGGGGGCTCACTCACACCAAGAGACCCAGTACTTC. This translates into CASSLLGAHSHQETQYF.

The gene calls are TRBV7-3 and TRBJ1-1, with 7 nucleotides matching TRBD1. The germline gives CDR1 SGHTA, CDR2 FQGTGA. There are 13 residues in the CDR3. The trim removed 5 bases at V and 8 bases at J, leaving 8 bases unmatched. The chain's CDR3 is CASSPGTAGEAFF. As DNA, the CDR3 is TGTGCCAGCAGCCCCGGGACAGCCGGAGAAGCTTTCTTT.

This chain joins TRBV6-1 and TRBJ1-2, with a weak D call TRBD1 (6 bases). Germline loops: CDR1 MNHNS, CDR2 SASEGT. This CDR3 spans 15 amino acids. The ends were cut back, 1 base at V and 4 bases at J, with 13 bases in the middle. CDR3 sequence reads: CASSEEDSLFYGYTF. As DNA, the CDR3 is TGTGCCAGCAGTGAAGAGGACAGCTTGTTCTATGGCTACACCTTC.

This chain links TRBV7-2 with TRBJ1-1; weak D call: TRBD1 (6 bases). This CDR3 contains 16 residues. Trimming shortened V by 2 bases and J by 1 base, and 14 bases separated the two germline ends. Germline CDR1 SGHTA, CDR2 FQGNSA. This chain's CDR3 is CASSLNPKDRNTEAFF. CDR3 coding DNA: TGTGCCAGCAGCTTAAACCCCAAGGACAGGAACACTGAAGCTTTCTTT.

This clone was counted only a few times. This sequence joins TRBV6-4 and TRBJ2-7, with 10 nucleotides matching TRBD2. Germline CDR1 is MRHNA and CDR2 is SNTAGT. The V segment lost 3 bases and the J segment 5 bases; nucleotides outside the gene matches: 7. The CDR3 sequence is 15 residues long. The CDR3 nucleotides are TGTGCCAGCAGTGAGGAACTAGCGGGATCCCACGAGCAGTACTTC. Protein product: CASSEELAGSHEQYF.

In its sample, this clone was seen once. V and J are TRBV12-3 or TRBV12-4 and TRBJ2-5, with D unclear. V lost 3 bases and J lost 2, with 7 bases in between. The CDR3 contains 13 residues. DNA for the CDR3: TGTGCCAGCAGTTTCTTGGGGCAAGAGACCCAGTACTTC. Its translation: CASSFLGQETQYF.

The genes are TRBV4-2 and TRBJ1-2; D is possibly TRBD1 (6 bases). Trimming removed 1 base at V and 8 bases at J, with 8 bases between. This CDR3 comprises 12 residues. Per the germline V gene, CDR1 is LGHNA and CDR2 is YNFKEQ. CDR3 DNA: TGTGCCAGCAGCCAAGCCAGGGGCGGCTACACCTTC. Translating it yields CASSQARGGYTF.

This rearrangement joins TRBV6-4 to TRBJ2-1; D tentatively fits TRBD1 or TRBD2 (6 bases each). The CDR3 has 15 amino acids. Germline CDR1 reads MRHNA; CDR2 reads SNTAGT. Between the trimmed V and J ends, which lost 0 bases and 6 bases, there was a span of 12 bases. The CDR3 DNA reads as TGTGCCAGCAGTGACTCGAGAGGGGGGCCCAATGAGCAGTTCTTC. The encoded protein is CASSDSRGGPNEQFF.

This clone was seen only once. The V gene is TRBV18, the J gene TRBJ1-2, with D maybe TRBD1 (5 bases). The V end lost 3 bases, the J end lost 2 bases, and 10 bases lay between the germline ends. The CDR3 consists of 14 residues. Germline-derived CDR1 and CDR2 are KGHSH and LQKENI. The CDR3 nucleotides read TGTGCCAGCTCACCTCAGACAGACAACTATGGCTACACCTTC. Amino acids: CASSPQTDNYGYTF.

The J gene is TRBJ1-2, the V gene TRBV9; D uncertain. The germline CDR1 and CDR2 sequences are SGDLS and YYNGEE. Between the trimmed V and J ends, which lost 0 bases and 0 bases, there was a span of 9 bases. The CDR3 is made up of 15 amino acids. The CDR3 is CASSVAVTANYGYTF. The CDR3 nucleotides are TGTGCCAGCAGCGTAGCTGTCACAGCTAACTATGGCTACACCTTC.

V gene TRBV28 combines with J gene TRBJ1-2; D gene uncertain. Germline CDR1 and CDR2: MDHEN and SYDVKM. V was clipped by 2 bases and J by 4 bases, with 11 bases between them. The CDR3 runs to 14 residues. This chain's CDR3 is CASSLSYTGYGYTF. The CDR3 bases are TGTGCCAGCAGTTTAAGCTACACCGGCTATGGCTACACCTTC.

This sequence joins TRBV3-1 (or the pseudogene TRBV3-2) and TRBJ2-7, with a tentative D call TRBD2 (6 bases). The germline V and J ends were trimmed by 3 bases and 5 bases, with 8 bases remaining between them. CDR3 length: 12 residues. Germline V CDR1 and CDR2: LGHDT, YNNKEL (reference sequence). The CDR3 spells CASSHGGDEQYF. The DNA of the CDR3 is TGTGCCAGCAGCCACGGGGGAGACGAGCAGTACTTC.

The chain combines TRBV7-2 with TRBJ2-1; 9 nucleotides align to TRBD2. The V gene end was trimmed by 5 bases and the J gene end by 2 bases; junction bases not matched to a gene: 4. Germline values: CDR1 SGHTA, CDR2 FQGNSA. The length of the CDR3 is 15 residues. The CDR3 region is CASSPGLATYNEQFF. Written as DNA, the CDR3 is TGTGCCAGCAGCCCAGGACTAGCGACCTACAATGAGCAGTTCTTC.

CDR3 loop: CASSLAGGLGNTIYF. CDR3 in DNA: TGTGCCAGCAGCTTGGCAGGAGGTCTTGGAAACACCATATATTTT. This chain connects TRBV5-4 to TRBJ1-3; D is ambiguous. V gave up 0 bases and J gave up 3 bases, with 10 bases separating them. Germline CDR1 is SGHNT and CDR2 is YYREEE (reference sequence). The CDR3 covers 15 residues.

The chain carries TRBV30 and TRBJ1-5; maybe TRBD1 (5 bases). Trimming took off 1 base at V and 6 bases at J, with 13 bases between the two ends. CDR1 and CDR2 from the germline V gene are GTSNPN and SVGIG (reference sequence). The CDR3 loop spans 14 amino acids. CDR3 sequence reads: CAWSAVGVTQPQHF. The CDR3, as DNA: TGTGCCTGGAGTGCCGTAGGGGTGACTCAGCCCCAGCATTTT.

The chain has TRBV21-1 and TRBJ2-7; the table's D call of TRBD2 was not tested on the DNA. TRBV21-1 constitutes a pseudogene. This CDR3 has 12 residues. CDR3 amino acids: CANMGGTYEQYF. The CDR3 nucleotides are TGTGCCAACATGGGGGGGACCTACGAGCAGTACTTC.

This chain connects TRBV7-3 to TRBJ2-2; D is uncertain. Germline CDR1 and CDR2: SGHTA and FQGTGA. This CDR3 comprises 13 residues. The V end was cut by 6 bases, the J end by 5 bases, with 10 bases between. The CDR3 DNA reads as TGTGCCAGCAGGGGGTCAGAAACCGGGGAGCTGTTTTTT. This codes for CASRGSETGELFF. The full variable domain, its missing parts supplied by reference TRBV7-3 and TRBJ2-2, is GAGVSQTPSNKVTEKGKYVELRCDPISGHTALYWYRQSLGQGPEFLIYFQGTGAADDSGLPNDRFFAVRPEGSVSTLKIQRTERGDSAVYLCASRGSETGELFFGEGSRLTVL.

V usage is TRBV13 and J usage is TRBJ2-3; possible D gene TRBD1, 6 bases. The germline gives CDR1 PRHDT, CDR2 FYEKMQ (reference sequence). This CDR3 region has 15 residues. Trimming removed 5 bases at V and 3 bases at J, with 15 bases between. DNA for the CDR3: TGTGCCAGCAGCAGACGGACACAGGGAACAGATACGCAGTATTTT. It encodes CASSRRTQGTDTQYF.

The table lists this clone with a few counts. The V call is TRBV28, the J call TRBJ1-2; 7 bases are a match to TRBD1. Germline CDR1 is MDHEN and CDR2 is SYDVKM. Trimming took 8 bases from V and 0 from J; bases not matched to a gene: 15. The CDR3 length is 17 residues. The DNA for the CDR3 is TGTGCCAGCCATTACGCAAAATACAGGGGACCTAACTATGGCTACACCTTC. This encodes CASHYAKYRGPNYGYTF.

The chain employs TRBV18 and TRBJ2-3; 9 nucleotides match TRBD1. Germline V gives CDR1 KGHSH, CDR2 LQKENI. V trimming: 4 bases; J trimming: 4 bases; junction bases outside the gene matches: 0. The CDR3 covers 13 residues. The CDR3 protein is CASSRDRADTQYF. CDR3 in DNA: TGTGCCAGCTCACGGGACAGGGCAGATACGCAGTATTTT.

Here the CDR3 DNA reads TGTGCCAGCGGAGGGGCGGCAGCGGATGAAAAACTGTTTTTT. It specifies CASGGAAADEKLFF. The V gene is TRBV6-5, the J gene TRBJ1-4; D may be TRBD1 (5 bases). The CDR3 consists of 14 residues. Trimming stripped 8 bases from V and 6 bases from J, with 16 bases between. Germline CDR1 and CDR2: MNHEY and SVGAGI.

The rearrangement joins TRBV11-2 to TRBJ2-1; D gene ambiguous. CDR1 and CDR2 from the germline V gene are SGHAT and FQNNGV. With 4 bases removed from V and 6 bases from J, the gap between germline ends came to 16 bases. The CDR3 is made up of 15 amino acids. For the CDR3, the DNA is TGTGCCAGCAGCTCTCTCGCGGAAGTGGCCAATGAGCAGTTCTTC. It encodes CASSSLAEVANEQFF.

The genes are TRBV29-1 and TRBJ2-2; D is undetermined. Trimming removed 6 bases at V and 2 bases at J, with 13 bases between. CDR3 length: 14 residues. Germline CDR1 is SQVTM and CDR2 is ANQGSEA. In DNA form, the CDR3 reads TGCAGCGTCTCCTACACGATAAACACCGGGGAGCTGTTTTTT. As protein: CSVSYTINTGELFF.

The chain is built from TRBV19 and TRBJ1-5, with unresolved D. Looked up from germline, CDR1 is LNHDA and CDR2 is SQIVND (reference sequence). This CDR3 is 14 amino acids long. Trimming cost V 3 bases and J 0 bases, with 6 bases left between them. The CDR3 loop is CASSITVSNQPQHF. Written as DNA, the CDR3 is TGTGCCAGTAGTATCACAGTTAGCAATCAGCCCCAGCATTTT.